This T cell receptor (beta chain) was sequenced for a study of blood T cells in healthy people across ages. With a J-beta primer mix and a sample-barcoded 5' primer, a second PCR ran roughly 6 to 12 cycles. TCRdb re-called the 5' RACE reads with MiXCR, one entry per CDR3 protein. Counted here are around 650,000 distinct CDR3 sequences, approximately 29% occurring once; the ten biggest clones make up 15%. This clonotype was detected ten times or more. Germline V lookup: CDR1 LGHDT, CDR2 YNNKEL (reference sequence). This CDR3 has 16 amino acids. V was clipped by 1 base and J by 3 bases; unmatched bases: 5.

The sequence was obtained from a woman aged 80 or older in good health. The specimen sequenced was blood. V usage is TRBV3-1 and J usage is TRBJ2-1, with 8 nucleotides matching TRBD2. CDR3: CASSQVGSGGYNEQFF. In DNA, the CDR3 is TGTGCCAGCAGCCAAGTAGGGAGCGGGGGCTACAATGAGCAGTTCTTC.